Shown below are 8 T cell receptor beta chains from a single sample sequenced in a study of blood T cells in healthy people across ages. Sample-barcoded 5' priming and a J-beta primer mix drove a second PCR of 7 to 11 cycles. One entry per CDR3 protein results from TCRdb running MiXCR on the 5' RACE reads. Here the sample spans hundreds of thousands of distinct CDR3 sequences, 58% being singletons. Sequencing input: blood. The receptors were gathered from a man aged 25-45 years in good health.

This chain uses TRBV28 with TRBJ1-5; D is unresolved. V gave up 6 bases and J gave up 4 bases, with 7 bases separating them. CDR1 is MDHEN, CDR2 SYDVKM, per germline. The CDR3 length is 12 residues. The DNA of the CDR3 is TGTGCCAGCAGATTACCTAATCAGCCCCAGCATTTT. Protein: CASRLPNQPQHF.

The rearrangement links TRBV7-2 to TRBJ1-1; 7 bases line up with TRBD1. The CDR3 totals 14 residues. The germline CDR1 and CDR2 sequences are SGHTA and FQGNSA. Trimming took 8 bases from V and 2 from J; bases not matched to a gene: 8. The CDR3 spells CASCKGQPNTEAFF. In DNA form, the CDR3 reads TGTGCCAGCTGCAAGGGACAGCCAAACACTGAAGCTTTCTTT.

The chain employs TRBV6-5 and TRBJ1-2; perhaps TRBD1 as D (6 bases). V was shortened by 2 bases and J by 10 bases, with 11 bases between the two germline ends. The CDR3 totals 12 residues. CDR1 is MNHEY, CDR2 SVGAGI, per germline. Written as DNA, the CDR3 is TGTGCCAGCAGTTACGCAGGGGTTTACTACACCTTC. It yields the protein CASSYAGVYYTF.

The chain couples TRBV20-1 to TRBJ2-5, with D possibly being TRBD2 (6 bases). V was trimmed by 3 bases and J by 13 bases, leaving 30 bases between them. CDR3 length equals 16 residues. CDR1 and CDR2 from the germline V gene are DFQATT and SNEGSKA (reference sequence). The CDR3 bases are TGCAGTGCTAGCTTCTTCGAGGGCGCGGCGGGGTGGGAGCGGTACTTC. Translation: CSASFFEGAAGWERYF.

The chain uses TRBV7-2 and TRBJ2-3; 9 nucleotides agree with TRBD2. The CDR3 spans 16 residues. V trimming: 5 bases; J trimming: 9 bases; junction bases outside the gene matches: 15. Germline V gives CDR1 SGHTA, CDR2 FQGNSA. The CDR3 DNA sequence: TGTGCCAGCAGCACCTCTCCCCTAGCGGGGTCGGGAACGCAGTATTTT. Protein: CASSTSPLAGSGTQYF.

V and J are TRBV6-5 and TRBJ1-1; the D is unclear. The CDR3 is made up of 14 amino acids. The germline V gene encodes CDR1 MNHEY and CDR2 SVGAGI. Between the trimmed V and J ends, which lost 2 bases and 4 bases, there was a span of 11 bases. The chain's CDR3 is CASSYGVRTTEAFF. CDR3 nucleotides: TGTGCCAGCAGTTACGGCGTTCGGACCACTGAAGCTTTCTTT.

This chain uses TRBV6-4 with TRBJ2-7, with D possibly being TRBD1 or TRBD2 (5 bases each). V lost 6 bases, J lost 2 bases, and 14 bases lay in between. Germline CDR1 and CDR2: MRHNA and SNTAGT. This CDR3 region has 14 residues. The DNA for the CDR3 is TGTGCCAGCAGCCGGGACGTAGCCCCCTACGAGCAGTACTTC. This translates into CASSRDVAPYEQYF.

The chain combines TRBV7-9 with TRBJ2-7; tentatively, D is TRBD2 (6 bases). The CDR3 extends over 13 amino acids. Germline CDR1 SEHNR, CDR2 FQNEAQ (reference sequence). The germline V and J ends were trimmed by 3 bases and 11 bases, with 17 bases remaining between them. The CDR3 region is CASSFGGAGMEYF. The CDR3 DNA is TGTGCCAGCAGCTTCGGAGGAGCGGGCATGGAGTACTTC.